The entry below describes one TCR beta chain. Additional DNA sequences in this sample encode the identical CDR3. This sample was included in a study of blood T cell repertoires in COVID-19. Study at large: Donors in the United States, Italy and Spain gave samples during acute or convalescent COVID-19. From T cells, B-cell-depleted T cells, or PBMCs came the material, which was cDNA or gDNA.

How the authors handled the data: The assay estimated nucleated cells by amplifying reference gene primers. TCRdb keeps only in-frame clones here, not all; method: immunoSEQ multiplex PCR. V and J calls and clone size come straight from that table; D and trimming were deduced from the DNA. The data hold 100,000 to 150,000 clones, with roughly 72% observed a single time. J gave up 5 bases and V 3 bases, and 3 bases lay outside the gene matches. Germline lookup yields CDR1 SGHTA and CDR2 FQGTGA. CDR3 size: 13 residues. The clonotype was recovered from a man in his sixties with acute or convalescent COVID-19. The sample consisted of peripheral blood. The rearrangement links TRBV7-3 to TRBJ1-1; 7 bases match TRBD1. The CDR3 DNA reads as TGTGCCAGCAGCTTTCAGGGGGGTACTGAAGCTTTCTTT. Its protein product is CASSFQGGTEAFF.